Listed below are T cell receptor beta chains from one sample, sequenced in a study of cytomegalovirus exposure and HLA in healthy donors. Only in-frame clones appear in the TCRdb table, and some are missing; sequencing was by immunoSEQ multiplex PCR. The sample lists roughly 120,000 clones; roughly four fifths were seen once. The sequencing sample was made of PBMCs. These receptors came from a male donor in good health and CMV-seropositive. CDR3s include the opening cysteine and the closing phenylalanine or tryptophan. D genes are given only for firm matches. Part of the rows lack a size; the others show once, few, many or a class for expanded clones.

j_call: TRBJ2-3
clone_size: .
v_call: TRBV28
d_call: .
cdr3_aa: CASSLSPFSTLTDTQYF
cdr3_nt: TGTGCCAGCAGTTTAAGTCCTTTTAGCACCCTAACAGATACGCAGTATTTT

j_call: TRBJ2-7
clone_size: once
v_call: TRBV5-1
d_call: .
cdr3_aa: CASSLGEGEMNEQYF
cdr3_nt: TGCGCCAGCAGCTTGGGAGAGGGGGAAATGAACGAGCAGTACTTC

j_call: TRBJ2-1
clone_size: .
v_call: TRBV5-6
d_call: .
cdr3_aa: CASSLRRGQHNEQFF
cdr3_nt: TGTGCCAGCAGCTTGAGGCGGGGACAGCACAATGAGCAGTTCTTC

j_call: TRBJ2-7
clone_size: .
v_call: TRBV7-2
d_call: TRBD1
cdr3_aa: CASSRTGGGGAVYEQYF
cdr3_nt: TGTGCCAGCAGCCGGACAGGGGGTGGCGGGGCAGTATACGAGCAGTACTTC

j_call: TRBJ2-7
clone_size: .
v_call: TRBV28
d_call: TRBD1
cdr3_aa: CASSFGTEPYEQYF
cdr3_nt: TGTGCCAGCAGTTTCGGGACAGAACCCTACGAGCAGTACTTC

j_call: TRBJ1-5
clone_size: .
v_call: TRBV10-2
d_call: .
cdr3_aa: CASSEGTGLVQPQHF
cdr3_nt: TGCGCCAGCAGTGAGGGTACAGGGCTCGTTCAGCCCCAGCATTTT

j_call: TRBJ2-3
clone_size: .
v_call: TRBV15
d_call: TRBD1
cdr3_aa: CATKTGGGDTQYF
cdr3_nt: TGTGCCACTAAAACAGGGGGAGGTGATACGCAGTATTTT

j_call: TRBJ2-3
clone_size: .
v_call: TRBV4-3
d_call: TRBD1
cdr3_aa: CASSQLQGAGDTQYF
cdr3_nt: TGCGCCAGCAGCCAGTTACAGGGGGCCGGGGATACGCAGTATTTT

j_call: TRBJ2-7
clone_size: .
v_call: TRBV9
d_call: .
cdr3_aa: CASSVSVGLATAEQYF
cdr3_nt: TGTGCCAGCAGCGTAAGCGTCGGGCTAGCGACGGCCGAGCAGTACTTC

j_call: TRBJ1-4
clone_size: .
v_call: TRBV6-9
d_call: .
cdr3_aa: CASRYLATNEKLFF
cdr3_nt: TGTGCCAGCAGGTACCTAGCAACTAATGAAAAACTGTTTTTT

j_call: TRBJ1-2
clone_size: .
v_call: TRBV5-6
d_call: .
cdr3_aa: CASRGQSGNGYTF
cdr3_nt: TGTGCCAGCAGAGGACAGTCGGGTAATGGCTACACCTTC

j_call: TRBJ2-3
clone_size: .
v_call: TRBV9
d_call: TRBD2
cdr3_aa: CASSVEASGIYTQYF
cdr3_nt: TGTGCCAGCAGCGTAGAGGCTAGCGGGATATATACGCAGTATTTT

j_call: TRBJ1-1
clone_size: few
v_call: TRBV28
d_call: .
cdr3_aa: CASKQGPTEAFF
cdr3_nt: TGTGCCAGCAAACAGGGACCTACTGAAGCTTTCTTT

j_call: TRBJ2-7
clone_size: once
v_call: TRBV6-5
d_call: TRBD2
cdr3_aa: CASSRLAGASYEQYF
cdr3_nt: TGTGCCAGCAGCAGACTAGCGGGAGCGTCCTACGAGCAGTACTTC

j_call: TRBJ1-6
clone_size: .
v_call: TRBV28
d_call: TRBD1
cdr3_aa: CASSSQGARNSPLHF
cdr3_nt: TGTGCCAGCAGTTCCCAGGGGGCGCGAAATTCACCCCTCCACTTT

j_call: TRBJ2-3
clone_size: once
v_call: TRBV30
d_call: TRBD2
cdr3_aa: CAWSIAGLGTDTQYF
cdr3_nt: TGTGCCTGGTCGATAGCGGGATTGGGGACAGATACGCAGTATTTT

j_call: TRBJ2-7
clone_size: .
v_call: TRBV9
d_call: .
cdr3_aa: CASSVSSTNRSEQYF
cdr3_nt: TGTGCCAGCAGCGTAAGTTCGACGAATAGGAGCGAGCAGTACTTC